The next 7 T cell receptor beta chains were all read from a single sample in a study of cytomegalovirus exposure and HLA in healthy donors. 13 Jbeta primers and 60 Vbeta primers were used for the PCR. The protocol was immunoSEQ multiplex PCR, while the TCRdb copy is restricted to in-frame clones and leaves out a portion. The table records some 150,000 clones, roughly 80% of them present only once. Sequenced material: PBMCs. These receptor sequences come from a woman in her 30s in good health and CMV-seronegative.

The genes are TRBV4-1 and TRBJ2-3; D ambiguous. The V and J ends lost 3 bases and 4 bases respectively, with 11 bases between them. The germline gives CDR1 MGHRA, CDR2 YSYEKL. This CDR3 has 14 amino acids. This CDR3 reads CASSHPLAADTQYF. The CDR3 coding sequence is TGCGCCAGCAGCCACCCACTGGCGGCAGATACGCAGTATTTT.

This clone showed up just once. V usage is TRBV9 and J usage is TRBJ2-3; TRBD2 aligns across 7 bases. CDR3 length: 17 residues. The germline CDR1 and CDR2 sequences are SGDLS and YYNGEE. V lost 2 bases, J lost 4 bases, and 13 bases stayed unmatched. CDR3 bases: TGTGCCAGCAGCGTCTCCCCCGGCCAGCGGGGACCAGATACGCAGTATTTT. It codes for CASSVSPGQRGPDTQYF.

The chain uses TRBV6-5 and TRBJ1-2; D might be TRBD1 (5 bases). CDR1 is MNHEY and CDR2 is SVGAGI in the germline V gene. V was clipped by 0 bases and J by 4 bases, with 9 bases between them. This CDR3 has 14 residues. CDR3 sequence (DNA): TGTGCCAGCAGTTACTCGAAAGGGGTCTATGGCTACACCTTC. It translates to CASSYSKGVYGYTF.

The J gene is TRBJ2-7, the V gene TRBV28; 7 nucleotides agree with TRBD2. The CDR3 is 15 residues long. V gave up 7 bases and J gave up 6 bases; unmatched junction bases: 15. Germline V gene data show CDR1 as MDHEN and CDR2 as SYDVKM. The CDR3, as DNA: TGTGCCAGCACTCAACCCCGGGGGGTGTTTTTCGAGCAGTACTTC. Translating it yields CASTQPRGVFFEQYF.

This chain joins TRBV5-1 and TRBJ2-5; 7 bases map to TRBD2. Germline V lookup: CDR1 SGHRS, CDR2 YFSETQ. This CDR3 has 17 residues. Unmatched junction bases numbered 16, after V lost 3 bases and J lost 5 bases. The CDR3: CASSSGSNGRLWETQYF. DNA for the CDR3: TGCGCCAGCAGCTCGGGATCCAACGGGAGGTTGTGGGAGACCCAGTACTTC.

The rearrangement links TRBV30 to TRBJ1-2; D might be TRBD1 (6 bases). CDR3 length equals 13 residues. Germline values: CDR1 GTSNPN, CDR2 SVGIG (reference sequence). With 7 bases removed from V and 3 bases from J, the gap between germline ends came to 15 bases. Written as DNA, the CDR3 is TGTGCCTACCTCTCAGGGGCTTACTATGGCTACACCTTC. Its protein is CAYLSGAYYGYTF.

CDR3 region: CASGFDRGTVLFF. The CDR3, as DNA: TGTGCTAGTGGTTTCGACAGGGGAACGGTGCTGTTTTTT. The chain joins TRBV12-5 to TRBJ2-2; 8 bases align to TRBD1. Germline V gene data show CDR1 as LGHNT and CDR2 as FRNRAP. The CDR3 runs to 13 residues. With 3 bases clipped from V and 13 bases from J, the junction kept 7 bases outside the gene matches.